A single sample gave rise to the 13 T cell receptor beta chains below, sequenced in a study of a mutant IDH1 vaccine in newly diagnosed glioma. As for time point: week 5, during vaccination. Every vaccine dose comprised 300 ug of mutant IDH1 20-mer peptide plus topical imiquimod. Some clones are missing from TCRdb's copy, which holds only in-frame ones; the method was immunoSEQ multiplex PCR. The sample includes 35,000 to 45,000 clones, roughly nine tenths seen only once; the top ten take over 2%. The antigens these receptors bind are not known. The material was PBMCs, obtained from a glioma patient whose treatment included an IDH1 peptide vaccine. The receptors derive from a man aged 50-60 years with glioma.

The rearrangement uses TRBV6-5 and TRBJ1-2; TRBD1 is a possible D gene (6 bases). The CDR3 has 16 amino acids. The germline V and J ends were trimmed by 4 bases and 5 bases, with 20 bases remaining between them. Germline V lookup: CDR1 MNHEY, CDR2 SVGAGI. CDR3 protein: CASSSKGGYFGYGYTF. The CDR3 nucleotides are TGTGCCAGCAGTTCCAAGGGGGGGTATTTCGGATATGGCTACACCTTC.

The chain combines TRBV29-1 with TRBJ1-4; 10 bases align to TRBD1. Per germline, CDR1 SQVTM and CDR2 ANQGSEA. CDR3 size: 13 residues. V shed 0 bases and J 15 bases; nucleotides not matched to a gene: 7. This chain's CDR3 is CSVEDSAGQGVFF. As DNA, the CDR3 is TGCAGCGTTGAAGATTCAGCCGGACAGGGGGTGTTTTTT.

The gene calls are TRBV7-9 and TRBJ2-5; TRBD2 is a possible D gene (5 bases). V was clipped by 5 bases and J by 5 bases, with 12 bases between them. The CDR3 is 13 amino acids. Germline CDR1 is SEHNR and CDR2 is FQNEAQ (reference sequence). The DNA of the CDR3 is TGTGCCAGCAGCGGAACCCGGAGGGAGACCCAGTACTTC. It encodes CASSGTRRETQYF.

The CDR3 spells CAAALGSNQPQHF. CDR3 in DNA: TGTGCCGCAGCCCTTGGGAGCAATCAGCCCCAGCATTTT. The V call is TRBV30, the J call TRBJ1-5, with unresolved D. Per the germline V gene, CDR1 is GTSNPN and CDR2 is SVGIG (reference sequence). Deletions cut 8 bases from V and 1 base from J, with 12 bases between. CDR3 size: 13 residues.

V is TRBV4-3 and J is TRBJ1-2; no firm D call. Germline V gene lookup returns CDR1 LGHNA and CDR2 YSLEER. The CDR3 is 14 residues long. V dropped 4 bases and J dropped 6 bases, with 15 bases sitting between them. CDR3 in DNA: TGCGCCAGCAGCCCAGAGGCCCGGAGGGATGGCTACACCTTC. It is translated as CASSPEARRDGYTF.

The genes are TRBV10-2 and TRBJ2-1; TRBD2 is a possible D gene (6 bases). The V gene lost 6 bases and the J gene lost 6 bases, with 15 bases spanning the gap. Per germline, CDR1 WSHSY and CDR2 SAAADI. The CDR3 covers 14 residues. Written as DNA, the CDR3 is TGCGCCAGCAGCCGGGACTGGCTGATCAATGAGCAGTTCTTC. It specifies CASSRDWLINEQFF.

The chain employs TRBV4-2 and TRBJ2-7; D remains unclear. The germline V gene has CDR1 LGHNA and CDR2 YNFKEQ. CDR3 size: 13 residues. The V and J ends lost 0 bases and 7 bases respectively, with 10 bases between them. As DNA, the CDR3 is TGTGCCAGCAGCCAAGAAGCTGCGTTTGAGCAGTACTTC. Protein: CASSQEAAFEQYF.

The chain has TRBV29-1 and TRBJ2-2; D is undetermined. Germline CDR1 reads SQVTM; CDR2 reads ANQGSEA. V lost 6 bases and J lost 5, with 19 bases in between. The CDR3 extends over 15 amino acids. The CDR3 DNA sequence: TGCAGCGTAGTGGAAGGAAGAGGAAAGACCGGGGAGCTGTTTTTT. This codes for CSVVEGRGKTGELFF.

This chain uses TRBV9 with TRBJ2-5; 10 bases line up with TRBD2. CDR1 SGDLS and CDR2 YYNGEE come from the germline V gene. CDR3 length equals 16 residues. V lost 2 bases to trimming and J lost 4 bases; unmatched junction nucleotides: 8. The CDR3 protein is CASSVGAGGIRETQYF. The CDR3 nucleotides read TGTGCCAGCAGCGTTGGAGCGGGGGGGATCCGAGAGACCCAGTACTTC.

The rearrangement links TRBV28 to TRBJ2-7; perhaps TRBD2 as D (7 bases). The CDR3 spans 16 residues. Trimming stripped 4 bases from V and 6 bases from J, with 22 bases between. The V gene's germline CDR1 is MDHEN and CDR2 SYDVKM. CDR3 in amino acids: CASSSSGDYLFIEQYF. The CDR3 bases are TGTGCCAGCAGTTCTTCAGGGGACTACCTCTTTATCGAGCAGTACTTC.

The gene calls are TRBV28 and TRBJ2-3, with 7 positions matching TRBD1. Germline V CDR1 and CDR2: MDHEN, SYDVKM. V shed 7 bases, J shed 1 base, and the junction held 5 bases outside the gene matches. The CDR3 spans 14 residues. CDR3 sequence reads: CASKSGTGTDTQYF. Written as DNA, the CDR3 is TGTGCCAGCAAATCGGGGACAGGCACAGATACGCAGTATTTT.

The V and J genes are TRBV2 and TRBJ1-5; TRBD1 might be the D (5 bases). V was cut by 6 bases and J by 2 bases, with 11 bases left in between. The CDR3 sequence is 14 residues long. The V gene's germline CDR1 is SNHLY and CDR2 FYNNEI. CDR3: CASRGDRRNQPQHF. CDR3 bases: TGTGCCAGCAGGGGAGACAGACGCAATCAGCCCCAGCATTTT.

The J gene is TRBJ2-7, the V gene TRBV6-6; the D is unclear. The CDR3 contains 11 residues. Germline loops: CDR1 MNHNY, CDR2 SVGAGI (reference sequence). V dropped 2 bases and J dropped 3 bases, with 2 bases sitting between them. In nucleotides, the CDR3 is TGTGCCAGCAGTTACGACTACGAGCAGTACTTC. It encodes CASSYDYEQYF.